Below are 3 T cell receptor beta chains sequenced from a single sample in a study of T cell responses to AZD1222 COVID-19 vaccine. Data came from immunoSEQ multiplex PCR; TCRdb stores just in-frame clones and leaves some out. Of around 130,000 clones listed, around 94% are singletons. Source: peripheral blood, taken on day 0 of AZD1222 vaccination. The receptors stem from an adult in good health.

The V call is TRBV7-9, the J call TRBJ2-6, with 8 bases identical to TRBD1. The CDR3 loop spans 15 amino acids. V trimming: 5 bases; J trimming: 4 bases; junction bases outside the gene matches: 4. In germline, CDR1 is SEHNR, CDR2 FQNEAQ (reference sequence). The CDR3 nucleotides read TGTGCCAGCAGCACACAGGGGGAGGGGGCCAACGTCCTGACTTTC. It translates to CASSTQGEGANVLTF. The entire variable domain, with the rest obtained from reference TRBV7-9 and TRBJ2-6, is as follows: DTGVSQNPRHKITKRGQNVTFRCDPISEHNRLYWYRQTLGQGPEFLTYFQNEAQLEKSRLLSDRFSAERPKGSFSTLEIQRTEQGDSAMYLCASSTQGEGANVLTFGAGSRLTVL.

This chain joins TRBV28 and TRBJ2-7; 7 bases are shared with TRBD2. The CDR3 consists of 16 residues. From germline, CDR1 is MDHEN and CDR2 SYDVKM. With 8 bases clipped from V and 2 bases from J, the junction kept 15 bases outside the gene matches. The CDR3 is CASLREGLADAYEQYF. The CDR3 nucleotides read TGTGCCAGCCTTCGTGAGGGGCTAGCGGACGCCTACGAGCAGTACTTC.

This clone has just a few counts. V gene TRBV4-2 combines with J gene TRBJ2-7; 10 bases match TRBD2. The germline CDR1 and CDR2 sequences are LGHNA and YNFKEQ. The CDR3 sequence is 16 residues long. The trim removed 0 bases at V and 5 bases at J, leaving 7 bases unmatched. CDR3 coding DNA: TGTGCCAGCAGCCAAGACCCTAGCGGGAGCGTGAACGAGCAGTACTTC. It specifies CASSQDPSGSVNEQYF.